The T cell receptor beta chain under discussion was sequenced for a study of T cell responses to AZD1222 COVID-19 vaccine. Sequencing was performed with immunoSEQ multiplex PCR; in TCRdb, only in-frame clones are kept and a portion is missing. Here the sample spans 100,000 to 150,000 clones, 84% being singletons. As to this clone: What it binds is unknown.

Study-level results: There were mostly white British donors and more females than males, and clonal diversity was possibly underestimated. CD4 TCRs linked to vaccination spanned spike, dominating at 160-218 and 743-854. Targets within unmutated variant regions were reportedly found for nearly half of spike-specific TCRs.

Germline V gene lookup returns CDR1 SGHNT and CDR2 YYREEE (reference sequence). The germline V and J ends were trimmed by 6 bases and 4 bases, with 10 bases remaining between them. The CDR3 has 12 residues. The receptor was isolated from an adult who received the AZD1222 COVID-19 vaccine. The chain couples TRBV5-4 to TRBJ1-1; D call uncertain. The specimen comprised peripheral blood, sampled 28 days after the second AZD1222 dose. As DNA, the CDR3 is TGTGCCAGCACGGGATATGGCACTGAAGCTTTCTTT. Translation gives CASTGYGTEAFF.